In this sample, the clone carrying this T cell receptor (beta chain) turned up once. Its antigen remains unknown. This specimen belongs to a study of cytomegalovirus exposure and HLA in healthy donors. Study conclusions and caveats: Later, TCR association rates were found to vary by HLA locus, highest for DRB1 and lowest for HLA-C. HLA allele associations emerged for roughly 16,000 TCR beta sequences in a later analysis, at 0.05 false discovery rate.

In the PCR, 60 Vbeta and 13 Jbeta primers were used. Produced via immunoSEQ multiplex PCR; TCRdb's table is partial and in-frame only. The sample lists about 190,000 clones, approximately 88% occurring once. Sequencing used PBMCs. The origin of this receptor is a woman in her fifties or sixties in good health and CMV-seropositive.

The CDR3 spells CASSRRDGELFF. The CDR3, as DNA: TGTGCCAGCAGCCGCAGGGACGGGGAGCTGTTTTTT. The chain uses TRBV7-9 and TRBJ2-2, with TRBD1 as a possible D gene (5 bases). V lost 5 bases to trimming and J lost 7 bases, with 8 bases between them. CDR1 SEHNR and CDR2 FQNEAQ come from the germline V gene (reference sequence). This CDR3 comprises 12 residues.